Listed below are T cell receptor beta chains from one sample, sequenced in a study of fetal regulatory T cell absence and autoimmunity. Sequencing used immunoSEQ multiplex PCR; TCRdb keeps in-frame clones, though not all of them. The sample lists about 95,000 clones, approximately 75% occurring once. Sequenced sample: pancreas tissue. These receptors all come from a male donor with IPEX syndrome. CDR3s include the opening cysteine and the closing phenylalanine or tryptophan. A D gene is named only where the DNA matches it firmly. Size is stated for part of the rows, as once, few or many counts, or as a class when the clone is expanded.

v_gene	d_gene	abundance	j_gene	CDR3aa	CDR3nt
TRBV4-3	-	-	TRBJ2-7	CASSQDFIGGYEQYF	TGCGCCAGCAGCCAAGATTTCATCGGCGGCTACGAGCAGTACTTC
TRBV13	TRBD2	-	TRBJ2-2	CASSPWGTSGGLTGELFF	TGTGCCAGCAGCCCCTGGGGGACTAGCGGGGGCCTCACCGGGGAGCTGTTTTTT
TRBV30	-	-	TRBJ1-1	CAWSLIGPGDTEAFF	TGTGCCTGGAGTCTCATCGGTCCAGGGGACACTGAAGCTTTCTTT
TRBV5-1	TRBD1	-	TRBJ1-4	CASSRDRVNEKLFF	TGCGCCAGCAGCCGGGACAGGGTGAATGAAAAACTGTTTTTT
TRBV2	-	-	TRBJ2-1	CASSEPSRLPHNEQFF	TGTGCCAGCAGTGAACCGTCCCGACTTCCCCACAATGAGCAGTTCTTC
TRBV7-2	-	-	TRBJ2-7	CASSLGKVYEQYF	TGTGCCAGCAGCTTAGGAAAGGTTTACGAGCAGTACTTC
TRBV10-3	TRBD2	-	TRBJ2-7	CAIREGTSGSYEQYF	TGTGCCATCAGAGAGGGTACTAGCGGGTCCTACGAGCAGTACTTC
TRBV19	TRBD1	few	TRBJ1-2	CASALTGGGGYTF	TGTGCCAGTGCCCTGACAGGGGGCGGTGGCTACACCTTC
TRBV4-1	TRBD2	-	TRBJ2-1	CASSQMGGSRNEQFF	TGCGCCAGCAGCCAGATGGGCGGGAGTCGCAATGAGCAGTTCTTC
TRBV27	TRBD2	few	TRBJ2-3	CASSTSGSTDTQYF	TGTGCCAGCAGTACTAGCGGGAGCACAGATACGCAGTATTTT
TRBV7-2	-	-	TRBJ2-3	CASSLVGTRTDTQYF	TGTGCCAGCAGCTTAGTTGGGACCCGCACAGATACGCAGTATTTT
TRBV7-9	TRBD1	-	TRBJ2-2	CASSLAGTVTGELFF	TGTGCCAGCAGCTTAGCCGGGACAGTCACCGGGGAGCTGTTTTTT
TRBV19	-	-	TRBJ2-7	CASSITGTGEQYF	TGTGCCAGTAGTATTACAGGGACTGGTGAGCAGTACTTC
TRBV27	-	few	TRBJ1-3	CASSPLGGSGNTIYF	TGTGCCAGCAGTCCCTTGGGGGGCTCTGGAAACACCATATATTTT
TRBV10-1	TRBD1	-	TRBJ1-5	CASSGTGGNQPQHF	TGCGCCAGCAGTGGGACAGGGGGCAATCAGCCCCAGCATTTT
TRBV6-5	-	-	TRBJ2-4	CASSYSGGKNIQYF	TGTGCCAGCAGTTACTCAGGGGGCAAAAACATTCAGTACTTC
TRBV18	TRBD2	-	TRBJ2-7	CASSPGLAGGSYEQYF	TGTGCCAGCTCCCCGGGACTAGCGGGAGGGTCCTACGAGCAGTACTTC
TRBV4-1	-	few	TRBJ1-1	CASSQVGASEAFF	TGCGCCAGCAGCCAAGTAGGGGCAAGTGAAGCTTTCTTT
TRBV10-2	TRBD1	-	TRBJ1-1	CASRDRRMNTEAFF	TGCGCCAGCAGGGACAGGCGAATGAACACTGAAGCTTTCTTT
TRBV2	TRBD2	-	TRBJ2-3	CASSECSGDHTDTQYF	TGTGCCAGCAGTGAATGTAGCGGGGACCACACAGATACGCAGTATTTT
TRBV7-9	-	-	TRBJ2-5	CASSSTAYQETQYF	TGTGCCAGCAGCTCTACAGCGTACCAAGAGACCCAGTACTTC
TRBV7-2	-	-	TRBJ2-3	CASETREGSTDTQYF	TGTGCCAGCGAAACTCGCGAAGGGAGCACAGATACGCAGTATTTT
TRBV7-2	TRBD1	-	TRBJ1-2	CASSLPGTGYGYTF	TGTGCCAGCAGCTTACCCGGGACAGGCTATGGCTACACCTTC
TRBV7-9	TRBD1	-	TRBJ1-2	CASSRGTGGNYGYTF	TGTGCCAGCAGCCGCGGGACAGGGGGAAACTATGGCTACACCTTC
TRBV15	-	-	TRBJ1-3	CATSTGRISGNTIYF	TGTGCCACCAGCACCGGACGAATCTCTGGAAACACCATATATTTT
TRBV7-8	-	-	TRBJ2-7	CASSSRGNFFLSPYEQYF	TGTGCCAGCAGCTCTAGGGGGAACTTTTTTCTTTCTCCCTACGAGCAGTACTTC
TRBV4-2	TRBD2	-	TRBJ2-1	CASSQAGLGSYNEQFF	TGTGCCAGCAGCCAAGCTGGACTAGGCTCCTACAATGAGCAGTTCTTC
TRBV7-2	-	few	TRBJ1-2	CASSPGTLYGYTF	TGTGCCAGCAGCCCCGGGACACTCTATGGCTACACCTTC
TRBV19	TRBD2	-	TRBJ2-6	CASSIAGTSGRAHYNVLTF	TGTGCCAGTAGTATCGCCGGGACTAGCGGGAGGGCCCATTACAACGTCCTGACTTTC
TRBV7-2	-	-	TRBJ1-5	CASSSEYQPQHF	TGTGCCAGCAGCTCCGAATATCAGCCCCAGCATTTT
TRBV29-1	-	-	TRBJ2-2	CSVDSGNTGELFF	TGCAGCGTTGATTCGGGGAACACCGGGGAGCTGTTTTTT
TRBV7-9	TRBD2	-	TRBJ2-2	CASSLVGLAGGAGELFF	TGTGCCAGCAGCCTCGTGGGACTAGCGGGAGGGGCCGGGGAGCTGTTTTTT
TRBV10-3	TRBD2	-	TRBJ2-3	CAISESGLAGAPRTQYF	TGTGCCATCAGTGAGTCTGGACTAGCGGGGGCCCCCCGAACGCAGTATTTT
TRBV6-4	-	-	TRBJ1-1	CASSDSAGTFF	TGTGCCAGCAGTGACTCAGCGGGGACTTTCTTT
TRBV27	TRBD1	-	TRBJ1-1	CASSLKGQGARNAFF	TGTGCCAGCAGTTTGAAGGGACAGGGGGCGCGGAATGCTTTCTTT
TRBV30	-	-	TRBJ2-1	CAWSDTNNEQFF	TGTGCCTGGAGTGACACTAACAATGAGCAGTTCTTC
TRBV5-1	-	-	TRBJ2-4	CASSQGNIQYF	TGCGCCAGCAGCCAGGGGAACATTCAGTACTTC
TRBV10-3	-	-	TRBJ2-7	CAISERGSYEQYF	TGTGCCATCAGTGAGAGGGGCTCCTACGAGCAGTACTTC
TRBV4-3	-	once	TRBJ1-5	CASSQGDSNQPQHF	TGCGCCAGCAGCCAAGGGGACAGCAATCAGCCCCAGCATTTT
TRBV11-2	-	-	TRBJ2-1	CASSSLTYNEQFF	TGTGCCAGCAGCTCACTGACCTACAATGAGCAGTTCTTC
TRBV7-8	TRBD2	-	TRBJ2-7	CASSPRTSGLTYEQYF	TGTGCCAGCAGCCCCCGGACTAGCGGGTTGACCTACGAGCAGTACTTC
TRBV27	TRBD2	-	TRBJ2-1	CASSPRASGGALYEQFF	TGTGCCAGCAGTCCACGCGCGAGCGGGGGGGCCTTATATGAGCAGTTCTTC
TRBV27	TRBD1	-	TRBJ2-1	CASSLGDREFF	TGTGCCAGCAGTTTAGGGGACAGGGAGTTCTTC
TRBV21-1	-	-	TRBJ1-2	CASSKKNRGRRGYTF	TGTGCCAGCAGCAAAAAAAACAGGGGGCGCAGGGGCTACACCTTC
TRBV7-2	-	-	TRBJ2-3	CASSLGRSRDTQYF	TGTGCCAGCAGCTTAGGCCGGAGCAGGGATACGCAGTATTTT
TRBV7-6	TRBD2	-	TRBJ2-3	CASSLRLAGGLTDTQYF	TGTGCCAGCAGCTTAAGACTAGCGGGGGGCCTCACAGATACGCAGTATTTT
TRBV18	TRBD2	few	TRBJ2-7	CASSRTSGEQYF	TGTGCCAGCTCTCGGACTAGTGGGGAGCAGTACTTC
TRBV11-2	-	-	TRBJ1-6	CASSSGVAYNSPLHF	TGTGCCAGCAGCTCAGGGGTAGCCTATAATTCACCCCTCCACTTT
TRBV2	TRBD1	once	TRBJ2-7	CASSDPRDSSYEQYF	TGTGCCAGCAGTGACCCCCGGGACAGCTCCTACGAGCAGTACTTC
TRBV5-4	-	-	TRBJ1-1	CASSLEGVPMNTEAFF	TGTGCCAGCAGCTTGGAAGGTGTACCTATGAACACTGAAGCTTTCTTT
TRBV6-5	-	-	TRBJ1-2	CASSSGWLDYGYTF	TGTGCCAGCAGTTCTGGGTGGCTTGACTATGGCTACACCTTC
TRBV7-9	TRBD2	-	TRBJ2-2	CASSFPIQVAGVTGELFF	TGTGCCAGCAGCTTCCCAATTCAGGTAGCGGGAGTCACCGGGGAGCTGTTTTTT
TRBV2	-	-	TRBJ2-7	CASSALGGRGFYEQYF	TGTGCCAGCAGTGCATTAGGTGGAAGGGGGTTCTACGAGCAGTACTTC
TRBV2	TRBD1	-	TRBJ2-7	CASTFRTGAYEQYF	TGTGCCAGCACTTTCCGGACAGGGGCCTACGAGCAGTACTTC
TRBV27	TRBD1	few	TRBJ1-2	CASSMGQAHYGYTF	TGTGCCAGCAGTATGGGACAGGCCCACTATGGCTACACCTTC